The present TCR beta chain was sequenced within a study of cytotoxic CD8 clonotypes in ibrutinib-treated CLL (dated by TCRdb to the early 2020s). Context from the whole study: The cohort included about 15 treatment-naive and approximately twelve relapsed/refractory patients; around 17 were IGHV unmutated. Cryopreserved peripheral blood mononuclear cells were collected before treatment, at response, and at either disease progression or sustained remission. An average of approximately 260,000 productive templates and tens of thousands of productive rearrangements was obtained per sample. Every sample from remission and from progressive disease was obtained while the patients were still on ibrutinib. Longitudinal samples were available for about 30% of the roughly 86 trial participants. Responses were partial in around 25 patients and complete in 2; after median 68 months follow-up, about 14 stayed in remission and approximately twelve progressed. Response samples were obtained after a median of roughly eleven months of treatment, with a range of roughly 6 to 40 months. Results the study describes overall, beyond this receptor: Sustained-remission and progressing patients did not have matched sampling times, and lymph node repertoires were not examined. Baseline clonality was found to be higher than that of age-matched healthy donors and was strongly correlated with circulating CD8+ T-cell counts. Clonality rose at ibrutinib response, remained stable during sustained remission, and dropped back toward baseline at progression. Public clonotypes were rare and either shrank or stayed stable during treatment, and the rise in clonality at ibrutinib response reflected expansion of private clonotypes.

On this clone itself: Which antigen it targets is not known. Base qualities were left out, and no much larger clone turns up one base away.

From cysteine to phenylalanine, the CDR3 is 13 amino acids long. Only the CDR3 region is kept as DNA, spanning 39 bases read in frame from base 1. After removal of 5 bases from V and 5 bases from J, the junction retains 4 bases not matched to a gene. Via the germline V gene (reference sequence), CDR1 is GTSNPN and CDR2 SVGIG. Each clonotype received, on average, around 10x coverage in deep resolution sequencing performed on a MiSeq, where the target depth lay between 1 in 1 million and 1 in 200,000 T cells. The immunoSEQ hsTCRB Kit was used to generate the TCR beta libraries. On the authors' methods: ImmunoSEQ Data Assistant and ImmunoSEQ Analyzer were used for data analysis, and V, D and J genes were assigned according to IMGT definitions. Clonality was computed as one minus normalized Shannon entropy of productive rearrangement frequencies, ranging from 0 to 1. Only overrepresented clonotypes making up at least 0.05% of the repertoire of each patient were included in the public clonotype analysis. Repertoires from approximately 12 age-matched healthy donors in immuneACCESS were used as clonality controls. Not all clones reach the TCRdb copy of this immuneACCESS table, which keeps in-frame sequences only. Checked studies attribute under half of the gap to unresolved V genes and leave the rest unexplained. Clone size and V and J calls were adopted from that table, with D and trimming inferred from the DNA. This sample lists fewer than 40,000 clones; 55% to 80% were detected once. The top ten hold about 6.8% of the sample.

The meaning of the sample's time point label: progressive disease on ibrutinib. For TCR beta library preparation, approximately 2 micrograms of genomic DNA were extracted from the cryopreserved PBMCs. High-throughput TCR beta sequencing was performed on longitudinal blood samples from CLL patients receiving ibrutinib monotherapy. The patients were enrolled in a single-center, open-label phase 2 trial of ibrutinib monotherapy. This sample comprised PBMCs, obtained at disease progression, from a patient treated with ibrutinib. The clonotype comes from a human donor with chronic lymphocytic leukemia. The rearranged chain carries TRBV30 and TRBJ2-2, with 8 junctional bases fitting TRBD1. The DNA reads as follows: TGTGCCTGGTGGCAGGGGGCTACCGGGGAGCTGTTTTTT. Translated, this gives CAWWQGATGELFF.